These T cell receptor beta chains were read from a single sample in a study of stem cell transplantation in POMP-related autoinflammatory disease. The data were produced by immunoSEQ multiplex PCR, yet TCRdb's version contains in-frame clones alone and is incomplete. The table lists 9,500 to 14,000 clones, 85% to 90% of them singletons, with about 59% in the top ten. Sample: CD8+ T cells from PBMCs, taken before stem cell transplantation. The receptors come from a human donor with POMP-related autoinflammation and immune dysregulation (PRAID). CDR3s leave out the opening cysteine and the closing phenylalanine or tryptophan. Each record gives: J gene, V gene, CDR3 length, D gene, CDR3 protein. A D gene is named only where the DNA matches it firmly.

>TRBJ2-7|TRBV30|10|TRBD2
AWSTGGYEQY
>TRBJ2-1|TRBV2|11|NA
ASSEPTGTFLL
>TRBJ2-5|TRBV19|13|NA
ASSPRDSAGETQY
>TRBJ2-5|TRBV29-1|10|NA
SAEGMEETQY
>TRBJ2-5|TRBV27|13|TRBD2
ASSLTSGMFGTQY
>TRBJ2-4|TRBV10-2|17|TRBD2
ASRTSGRAMVGAKNIQY
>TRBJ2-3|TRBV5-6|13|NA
ASSLPGPQPDTQY
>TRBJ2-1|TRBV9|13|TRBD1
ASSVGDRGVNEQF
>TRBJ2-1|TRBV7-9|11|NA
ASSLQDYNEQF
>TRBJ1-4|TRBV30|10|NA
AWSVTNEKLF
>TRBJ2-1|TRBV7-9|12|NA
ASSTPGAGSRQF
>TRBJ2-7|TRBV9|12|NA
ASSVDPEHYEQY
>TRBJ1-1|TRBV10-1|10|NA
ASTPPQGKAF
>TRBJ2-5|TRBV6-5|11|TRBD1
ASSGTGHETQY
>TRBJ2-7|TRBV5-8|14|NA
ASSQGSGGSSYEQY
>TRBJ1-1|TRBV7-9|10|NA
ASSPRGTEAF
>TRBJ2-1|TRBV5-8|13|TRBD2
ASSEGLSSYNEQF
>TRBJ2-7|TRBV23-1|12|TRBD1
GRWTRQGNYEQY
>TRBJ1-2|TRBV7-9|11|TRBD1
ASSPTGDYGYT
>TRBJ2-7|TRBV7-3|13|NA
ASSFRAGSSYEQY
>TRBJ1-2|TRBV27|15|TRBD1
ASSLSRTGASYYGYT
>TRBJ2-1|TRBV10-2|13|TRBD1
ASSDTGTGESEQF
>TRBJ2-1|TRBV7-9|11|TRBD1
ASSTPSQGARF
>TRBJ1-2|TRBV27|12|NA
ASSPSGSGTTET
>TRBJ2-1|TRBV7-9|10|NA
ASSPLGHEQF
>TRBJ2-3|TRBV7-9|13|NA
ASSPGSSTADTQY
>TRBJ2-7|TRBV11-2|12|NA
ASSLDQGSYEQY
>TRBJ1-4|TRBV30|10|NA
AWSVGNEKLF
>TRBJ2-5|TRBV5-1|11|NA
ASSTEAGQEQY
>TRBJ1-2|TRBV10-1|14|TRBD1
ASSEDRVVLNYGYT
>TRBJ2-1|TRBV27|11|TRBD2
ASSSSGRAHQF
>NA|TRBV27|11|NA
ASSLTGAYEQY
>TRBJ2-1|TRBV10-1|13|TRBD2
ASSDSGSSYNEQF
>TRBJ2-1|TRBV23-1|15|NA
ASSHPWTGTVYNEQF
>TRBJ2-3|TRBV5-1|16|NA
ASSFGNVEDISTDTQY
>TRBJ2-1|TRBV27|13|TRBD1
ASSFGTGVRNEQF
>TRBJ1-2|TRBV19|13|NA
ASSPGLTDYYGYT
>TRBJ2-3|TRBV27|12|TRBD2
ASSWGGSTDTQY
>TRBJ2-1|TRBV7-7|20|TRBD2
ASSLAPSTRVAGVLSYNEQF
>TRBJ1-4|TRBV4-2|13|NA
ASSQGTGANEKLF
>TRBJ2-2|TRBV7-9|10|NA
ASSQNPGELF
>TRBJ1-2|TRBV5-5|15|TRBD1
ASSLADHGTAFYGYT
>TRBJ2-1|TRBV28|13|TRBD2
ASSFLGLADNEQF
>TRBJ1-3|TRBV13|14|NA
ASSLSLREGGNTIY
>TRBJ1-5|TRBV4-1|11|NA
ASSQRSNQPQH
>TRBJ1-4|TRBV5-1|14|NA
ASSPGTSRGNEKLF
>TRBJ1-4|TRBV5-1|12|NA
ASSVRDGNEKLF
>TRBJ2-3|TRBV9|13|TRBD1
ASSSQGARADTQY
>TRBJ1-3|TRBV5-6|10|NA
ASSLSGNTIY